The entry below gives a single TCR beta chain sequence along with its context. This specimen comes from a study of cytomegalovirus exposure and HLA in healthy donors. Trimming cost V 4 bases and J 6 bases, with 19 bases left between them. The germline gives CDR1 MGHDK, CDR2 SYGVNS. There are 16 residues in the CDR3. The PCR was carried out with 60 Vbeta primers and 13 Jbeta primers. Only in-frame clones appear in the TCRdb table, and some are missing; sequencing was by immunoSEQ multiplex PCR. The sample consists of 150,000 to 180,000 clones, 70% to 80% of them appearing once. The TCR sequence derives from a man under 40 in good health and CMV-seropositive. The sequencing input was PBMCs. The chain joins TRBV25-1 to TRBJ1-5; D is unresolved. CDR3 protein: CASSGFSGREGQPQHF. The CDR3 DNA follows: TGTGCCAGCAGTGGATTTAGTGGGCGAGAGGGTCAGCCCCAGCATTTT.